The rows below give T cell receptor beta chains drawn from one sample of a study of blood T cell repertoires in COVID-19. Here immunoSEQ multiplex PCR was the method, and the copy in TCRdb shows in-frame clones only, minus some. Here the sample spans 30,000 to 40,000 clones, 85% to 95% being singletons. What was sequenced was peripheral blood. These TCRs come from a human donor in a cohort sampled during active COVID-19. Each CDR3 is given with its conserved first and last residue. The D gene is left open where the match is weak. Only part of the rows carry a size: once, few, many, or a class if the clone is expanded.

j_call d_call v_call clone_size cdr3_nt cdr3_aa
TRBJ1-4 - TRBV3-1/TRBV3-2 once TGTGCCAGCAGCCAAGAGGTGCGGGAAAAACTGTTTTTT CASSQEVREKLFF
TRBJ1-5 TRBD1 TRBV2 - TGTGCCAGCAGTGAAAGGTCCCCCCCAGGGGGGAACAATCAGCCCCAGCATTTT CASSERSPPGGNNQPQHF
TRBJ2-5 - TRBV2 - TGTGCCAGCAGGTTATCAGAGACCCAGTACTTC CASRLSETQYF
TRBJ1-1 TRBD1 TRBV7-9 - TGTGCCAGCAGCTCCGAACCCGGCAGTCAGGGGGGTGAAGCTTTCTTT CASSSEPGSQGGEAFF
TRBJ2-1 TRBD2 TRBV5-1 - TGCGCCAGCAGCTTAGCTAGCGGATATGAGCAGTTCTTC CASSLASGYEQFF
TRBJ1-2 - TRBV6-5 - TGTGCCAGCAGATCGATCAGGGAAAACTATGGCTACACCTTC CASRSIRENYGYTF
TRBJ1-5 - TRBV5-1 - TGCGCCAGCAGCTTGCTGGGGGCGACGAATCAGCCCCAGCATTTT CASSLLGATNQPQHF
TRBJ1-2 - TRBV2 - TGTGCCAGCAGGGCCTATGGCTACACCTTC CASRAYGYTF
TRBJ2-1 - TRBV30 - TGTGCCTGGATCGGAGAGGGAAGTAATGAGCAGTTCTTC CAWIGEGSNEQFF
TRBJ2-1 TRBD1 TRBV11-2 - TGTGCCAGCAGCTTAGTCGGACAGGGGTTTGAGCAGTTCTTC CASSLVGQGFEQFF
TRBJ1-5 TRBD1 TRBV23-1 - TGCGCCAGCAGTCCGGACAGGCGGGATAGCAATCAGCCCCAGCATTTT CASSPDRRDSNQPQHF
TRBJ1-1 - TRBV7-8 once TGTGCCAGCAGCTTAGCGTCCATTCGGGAGTTGAACACTGAAGCTTTCTTT CASSLASIRELNTEAFF
TRBJ2-3 TRBD2 TRBV27 - TGTGCCAGCACCCCGGGACTAGCGGGCTACACCCCTAGCACAGATACGCAGTATTTT CASTPGLAGYTPSTDTQYF
TRBJ2-1 TRBD2 TRBV20-1 - TGCAGTGCTAGTCTCCGAGCTAGCGGGCTCAATGAGCAGTTCTTC CSASLRASGLNEQFF
TRBJ2-5 - TRBV10-3 - TGTGCCATCAGTGAGTCGAGGGGGGGCGGAGAGACCCAGTACTTC CAISESRGGGETQYF
TRBJ2-1 TRBD2 TRBV28 - TGTGCCAGCCAAAACCCCGGGACTAGCAGTGAGCAGTTCTTC CASQNPGTSSEQFF
TRBJ2-1 - TRBV28 - TGTGCCAGCAGTTTAGCCCCAGGAAACAATGAGCAGTTCTTC CASSLAPGNNEQFF
TRBJ2-7 - TRBV4-1 - TGCGCCAGCAGCCAAGGAGGGATAGAGCCCTACGAGCAGTACTTC CASSQGGIEPYEQYF
TRBJ1-6 TRBD1 TRBV6-6 - TGTGCCAGCAGGCGGGACAGTGGAGGATCACCCCTCCACTTT CASRRDSGGSPLHF
TRBJ2-2 TRBD1 TRBV7-9 - TGTGCCAGCAGCGGAACAGGGGGAAACACCGGGGAGCTGTTTTTT CASSGTGGNTGELFF
TRBJ2-7 TRBD2 TRBV4-2 - TGTGCCAGCAGCCGCGCCGAGGGGCTAGCGGGCACCTACGAGCAGTACTTC CASSRAEGLAGTYEQYF
TRBJ1-2 - TRBV3-1/TRBV3-2 - TGTGCCAGCAGCCCCTACACTTCCGGGGGTGATGGCTACACCTTC CASSPYTSGGDGYTF
TRBJ1-6 - TRBV15 - TGTGCCACCAGCCCAGGGGCCAATTCACCCCTCCACTTT CATSPGANSPLHF
TRBJ1-1 TRBD1 TRBV5-6 - TGTGCCAGCAGCGAGAGACAGGGATGGAACACTGAAGCTTTCTTT CASSERQGWNTEAFF
TRBJ2-3 TRBD2 TRBV7-7 - TGTGCCAGCAGCTTAGGTCCTAGCGGGACCACAGATACGCAGTATTTT CASSLGPSGTTDTQYF
TRBJ1-3 - TRBV15 once TGTGCCACCAGCGTCACCGTAGGGGGTTCTGGAAACACCATATATTTT CATSVTVGGSGNTIYF
TRBJ2-7 - TRBV3-1/TRBV3-2 - TGTGCCAGCAGCCAAGTCCCAGGGCCACGGGAGCAGTACTTC CASSQVPGPREQYF
TRBJ2-7 - TRBV19 - TGTGCCAGTAGTATAGCCGCAGGGCCCCACTACGAGCAGTACTTC CASSIAAGPHYEQYF
TRBJ1-2 - TRBV6-5 - TGTGCCAGCAGTTTAGACTGGGACAAGGGGGGCTACACCTTC CASSLDWDKGGYTF
TRBJ1-1 - TRBV28 - TGTGCCAGCACCCCTCTGCGGCAGGGGCGCGGAACTGAAGCTTTCTTT CASTPLRQGRGTEAFF
TRBJ1-2 TRBD1 TRBV19 - TGTGCCAGTAGTATTGAAGTTGGGACAGGGCTGGATGGCTACACCTTC CASSIEVGTGLDGYTF
TRBJ2-1 - TRBV19 once TGTGCCAGTAGTATCACACAGTCCGCCTACAATGAGCAGTTCTTC CASSITQSAYNEQFF
TRBJ1-6 TRBD1 TRBV18 - TGTGCCAGCTCACCCCGGGACAGGTCACCACCCCTCCACTTT CASSPRDRSPPLHF
TRBJ1-1 - TRBV3-1/TRBV3-2 - TGTGCCAGCAGACGGCAGGGGACTGAAGCTTTCTTT CASRRQGTEAFF
TRBJ2-1 - TRBV7-9 - TGTGCCAGCAGCCCCACCCTAGGGAGCTCCTACAATGAGCAGTTCTTC CASSPTLGSSYNEQFF
TRBJ2-3 - TRBV5-8 - TGTGCCAGCAGCCTCGGGGGACAGAGCACAGATACGCAGTATTTT CASSLGGQSTDTQYF
TRBJ2-5 TRBD1 TRBV4-1 - TGCGCCAGCAGCCAACCGGGACAGGGTGTGGAGACCCAGTACTTC CASSQPGQGVETQYF
TRBJ2-5 - TRBV19 - TGTGCCAGTAGTATAGGGGGCCTCCAAGAGACCCAGTACTTC CASSIGGLQETQYF
TRBJ2-2 - TRBV15 - TGTGCCACCAGCAGAGATTTTTCAGTTTTGAACACCGGGGAGCTGTTTTTT CATSRDFSVLNTGELFF
TRBJ2-6 - TRBV6-5 - TGTGCCACCCACAGCTACTCTGGGGCCAACGTCCTGACTTTC CATHSYSGANVLTF
TRBJ1-6 - TRBV9 - TGTGCCAGCAGCGTAGAACCGGGGTCACCCCTCCACTTT CASSVEPGSPLHF
TRBJ2-7 TRBD1 TRBV18 - TGTGCCAGCTCACCCCTCGGGGACAGGGCATCATGGCAGTACTTC CASSPLGDRASWQYF
TRBJ1-5 TRBD1 TRBV10-3 - TGTGCCATCAGTGATACTCAGGGGGAGCAGGGGGCCCAGCATTTT CAISDTQGEQGAQHF
TRBJ2-3 TRBD2 TRBV29-1 - TGCAGCCTCCTTGGGGCGGGGGGTGGTACGCAGTATTTT CSLLGAGGGTQYF
TRBJ2-7 - TRBV5-6 - TGTGCCAGCAGCAACCTACCCTACGAGCAGTACTTC CASSNLPYEQYF
TRBJ1-2 - TRBV4-1 - TGCGCCAGCAGCCAAATCTCAGGGCCTAAGGTAGCCTATGGCTACACCTTC CASSQISGPKVAYGYTF
TRBJ1-5 - TRBV15 few TGTGCCACCAGCAGGTCCCAGGAAAATCAGCCCCAGCATTTT CATSRSQENQPQHF
TRBJ1-2 - TRBV3-1/TRBV3-2 - TGTGCCAGCAGCCAAGGAACGGGGGGCTATGGCTACACCTTC CASSQGTGGYGYTF
TRBJ2-3 - TRBV6-5 - TGTGCCAGCAGCCAGCGGTTAAGCACAGATACGCAGTATTTT CASSQRLSTDTQYF
TRBJ2-4 TRBD1 TRBV12-3/TRBV12-4 - TGTGCCAGCAGTCCGGACAGGGCAAACATTCAGTACTTC CASSPDRANIQYF
TRBJ2-1 TRBD1 TRBV2 - TGTGCCAGCAGCCCAACCGGGACAGGGGGCGATGAGCAGTTCTTC CASSPTGTGGDEQFF
TRBJ2-5 TRBD1 TRBV5-1 - TGCGCCAGCAGCTTGGCCCAGTGGGACAGGGGGAGAGAGACCCAGTACTTC CASSLAQWDRGRETQYF
TRBJ2-7 TRBD2 TRBV7-2 - TGTGCCAGCAGTATTAGCGGGGGCGCTCACGAGCAGTACTTC CASSISGGAHEQYF
TRBJ1-3 - TRBV28 - TGTGCCAGCCTTCGTAGTAACTCTGGAAACACCATATATTTT CASLRSNSGNTIYF
TRBJ2-1 - TRBV18 - TGTGCCAGCTCACCGCCGGGAGAGGTTGAGCAGTTCTTC CASSPPGEVEQFF